These 6 T cell receptor beta chains originate from one sample sequenced in a study of CD8+ T cells in alopecia areata (dated by TCRdb to the late 2010s). The library was obtained by the immunoSEQ multiplex PCR assay. To provide template for TCR sequencing, every sample had RNA extracted and reverse transcribed into cDNA. As stored in TCRdb, this immuneACCESS dataset retains in-frame rearrangements with V and J assigned. A fraction of the clones does not appear; measured against another copy, unresolved V genes explain less than half of the discrepancy, and the remainder lacks a known reason. The sample records 200,000 to 250,000 clones, approximately 61% of which are singletons. Over 0.4% of the sample rests with the top ten. This sample's time point label indicates: baseline before oral tofacitinib. The source material was CD4+ T cells sorted from blood, sampled at week 0. The receptor set was obtained from a human donor with alopecia areata.

This clone was counted only a few times. This may stem from a read error, because a much larger clone lies one nucleotide away. The V gene is TRBV14, the J gene TRBJ1-2, with a possible D match to TRBD1 (5 bases). CDR1 is SGHDN, CDR2 FVKESK, per germline. The V end was cut by 1 base, the J end by 3 bases, with 9 bases between. The CDR3 runs 14 residues. The CDR3 sequence: CASSQGGGHYGYTF. In DNA form, the CDR3 reads TGTGCCAGCAGCCAAGGTGGGGGTCACTATGGCTACACCTTC.

This clone occurred once. The chain carries TRBV19 and TRBJ1-5; unclear D gene. The germline V gene has CDR1 LNHDA and CDR2 SQIVND (reference sequence). V lost 9 bases and J lost 1, with 10 bases in between. The CDR3 consists of 13 residues. CDR3 in DNA: TGTGCCAGACCAGGAGAAAGCAATCAGCCCCAGCATTTT. Protein: CARPGESNQPQHF.

The chain uses TRBV2 and TRBJ2-1, with a possible D match to TRBD1 (6 bases). The V gene's germline CDR1 is SNHLY and CDR2 FYNNEI. The germline V and J ends were trimmed by 2 bases and 8 bases, with 16 bases remaining between them. CDR3 length: 15 residues. The CDR3 DNA reads as TGTGCCAGCAGTGAACCAGGGGTCTTGGTTGATGAGCAGTTCTTC. This translates into CASSEPGVLVDEQFF.

This clone was seen a few times. This chain joins TRBV6-5 and TRBJ2-6; D call uncertain. In germline, CDR1 is MNHEY, CDR2 SVGAGI. The CDR3 covers 12 residues. V was shortened by 6 bases and J by 2 bases, with 2 bases between the two germline ends. CDR3 DNA: TGTGCCAGCAGAGCTGGGGCCAACGTCCTGACTTTC. Its translation is CASRAGANVLTF.

This clone was seen more than once but under ten times. This chain joins TRBV5-1 and TRBJ2-6; D might be TRBD1 or TRBD2, each matching 6 bases. Germline V gives CDR1 SGHRS, CDR2 YFSETQ. With 1 base removed from V and 0 bases from J, the gap between germline ends came to 14 bases. The CDR3 spans 18 residues. The CDR3 DNA reads TGCGCCAGCAGCTTGAACCAGAGGGGGGCCTCTGGGGCCAACGTCCTGACTTTC. Amino acid sequence: CASSLNQRGASGANVLTF.

The rearrangement uses TRBV7-9 and TRBJ2-3; D perhaps matches TRBD2 (7 bases). The CDR3 sequence is 19 residues long. V lost 5 bases and J 0 bases, leaving 24 bases between the germline ends. The V gene's germline CDR1 is SEHNR and CDR2 FQNEAQ (reference sequence). CDR3 nucleotide sequence: TGTGCCAGCAGCAGCTTGAGGGGGGTCAGCGGGACTAGCACAGATACGCAGTATTTT. Amino acids: CASSSLRGVSGTSTDTQYF.